This TCR beta chain comes out of a study of regulatory T cells in long-lasting Graves disease (dated by TCRdb to 2020 to 2022). As for the study more broadly: Newly diagnosed Graves' disease patients had taken antithyroid drugs for less than 3 months. Peripheral blood TCR sequencing and RNA sequencing compared persistent Graves' disease patients with newly diagnosed Graves' disease patients. A total of roughly 35 samples underwent TCR sequencing: around 13 from persistent and some 20 from newly diagnosed Graves' disease patients. The study took place in China and was registered as a clinical trial.

The CDR3 measures 14 amino acids from cysteine to phenylalanine. The read is trimmed to its CDR3 DNA, 42 bases read in frame from base 1. V is shortened by 1 base, J by 6 bases, and the region joining them spans 9 bases. From a lookup of the germline V gene (reference sequence), CDR1 and CDR2 are LNHDA and SQIVND. The investigation overall reported the following: Only peripheral blood was studied, because thyroid tissue, the primary lesion, was inaccessible. Compared with newly diagnosed patients, patients with persistent Graves' disease had lower TCR Shannon entropy and fewer highly expanded clones, which suggests clonal expansion. Patients with persistent disease shared more public clonotypes (fewer than 3,000) than newly diagnosed patients did (more than 900). The authors acknowledged the small sample size as a limitation that may reduce accuracy. Sequencing and analysis were restricted to the TCR beta chain. TRBV28, TRBJ1-2 and TRBJ2-5 were preferentially used in persistent disease, while TRBV20-1 and TRBJ2-1 were favored in newly diagnosed disease.

Library preparation used multiplex PCR. Instrument on record: Illumina HiSeq 4000. iRepertoire HTBI primers and Arm-PCR amplification of CDR3 regions were used to construct TCR beta libraries. Before sequencing, the PCR products underwent gel purification. The authors processed their data as follows. A total of some 60 TRBV and approximately 13 TRBJ segments were identified across samples and were used for gene usage analysis of CDR3 amino acid clonotypes. COPE and FqMerger were used to merge filtered high-quality paired reads into contigs. BLAST was used to align contigs to IMGT TRBV, TRBD and TRBJ reference genes, and CDR3 was defined according to IMGT. Highly expanded clones were defined as clonotypes with a frequency above 0.1%. Repertoire diversity was measured by Shannon entropy, and V-J evenness by the Gini coefficient. A clonotype found in more than one individual was treated as public. TCRdb reprocessed the public reads (quality trimming at Q25 with fastp, clone calling with MiXCR) and kept in-frame beta chains. Merged by CDR3 protein, the rows form single entries marked with the most common genes and DNA. The V and J calls come from TCRdb's annotation, not from the publication. The sample profile shows about 560,000 distinct CDR3 sequences; 15% to 20% of them were found once. Of the sample, 12% is held by the ten largest clones.

Reading the label with the study, this specimen's time point is: newly diagnosed GD, antithyroid drugs for less than 3 months. RNA was extracted from PBMCs in TRIzol for both TCR sequencing and RNA sequencing. The diagnosis of Graves' disease was made according to American Thyroid Association guidelines. Recruitment of patients was carried out at an endocrinology department in Xi'an, China. Each patient gave about 8.1 milliliters of peripheral blood, collected in an EDTA anticoagulant tube. Ficoll Paque Plus density gradient separation was used to isolate PBMCs, and no further T cell sorting was performed. RNA quality was checked with an Agilent 2100 Bioanalyzer and agarose gel, and concentration with a NanoDrop 2000. This clonotype turned up a few times. Its antigen remains unidentified. Per-base qualities were not stored, and no clone one base away is much larger. These data were likewise used in another study, on T cells in Graves' hyperthyroidism and ophthalmopathy. As the second paper documents: Stable Graves' hyperthyroidism was defined as the absence of progression to ophthalmopathy over 18 months of follow-up. The hyperthyroidism patients were between 18 and 65 years old and newly diagnosed, with a disease duration of less than 2 months. The study excluded patients with uncontrolled infections, other autoimmune diseases, pregnancy or lactation. Clinical symptoms, serum thyroxine and TRAb, thyroid ultrasound, and orbital computed tomography formed the basis for the diagnoses. For the first round of RT-PCR on the TCR CDR3, the HTBI primer set was used together with the Qiagen OneStep RT-PCR kit. Most expanded thyroid clonotypes (frequency above 0.001) were also detected in blood, suggesting blood repertoires may reflect thyroid immune responses. A 13 V-J signature model separated ophthalmopathy from stable hyperthyroidism, with approximately 87% sensitivity and 81% to 82% specificity in cross-validation and 80%/75% in testing. During validation, the model predicted progression to ophthalmopathy a median of approximately 6.5 months ahead of onset, with roughly 65% sensitivity and roughly 72% specificity. To identify TCR V-J signatures that set the groups apart, the researchers used a discovery cohort of approximately 98 patients, made up of 40 to 45 with Graves' ophthalmopathy and 55 to 65 with stable Graves' hyperthyroidism. Prospective prediction of ophthalmopathy was tested in an independent validation cohort of 18 hyperthyroidism patients and some 17 patients who later progressed to ophthalmopathy. The roughly 91 discovery patients were randomly split 7:3 into training and test sets. In about 6 Graves' hyperthyroidism patients, the study also compared T-cell repertoires from thyroid tissue with T-cell repertoires from blood. Once sampling was done, hyperthyroidism patients were given methimazole at a starting dose of 30 mg daily, whereas ophthalmopathy patients were given high-dose intravenous methylprednisolone. Libraries were constructed in a second round of multiplex PCR, after which size selection and purification were performed. Sequencing of the libraries was done on an Illumina HiSeq2000 using paired-end 100 bp reads. Raw data were processed with SOAPnuke, discarding reads with adapters, uncalled bases, mean Phred below 15, or no exact constant-primer or identifier match. High-quality paired reads were merged using COPE v1.2.5, and each unique nucleotide sequence was defined as a clonotype. MiTCR v1.1 was used to align the clonotypes against IMGT TRBV, TRBD and TRBJ reference segments. Only V-J combinations with frequency above 0.0001, covering 99% to 99.2% of repertoires, were analysed. A TCS score was defined as the ratio of F50 (clonal expansion) to E x V (chaos), with BLOSUM62-based TCRdist applied between CDR3 peptides within each V-J. Welch's t-statistics and random forest reduced 514 V-J features to 13, which were used in a naive Bayes classifier (R e1071). No statistical method was used to fix the sample size in advance, and group allocation was not hidden from the investigators. TCR Vbeta CDR3 sequencing of 135 peripheral blood samples (more than 40 ophthalmopathy, about 80 hyperthyroidism and some 17 progressor patients) is reported in the paper.

This sequence was found in a man between 18 and 29 years old with Graves disease. Donor details come from another sample of the same person, matched by shared clones. The chain uses TRBV19 and TRBJ2-2; the D gene is unclear. The source was peripheral blood mononuclear cells (PBMCs), collected at new diagnosis, from a patient treated with antithyroid drugs. CDR3 region: CASSIGFGAGELFF. The bases are TGTGCCAGTAGTATAGGTTTTGGAGCCGGGGAGCTGTTTTTT.